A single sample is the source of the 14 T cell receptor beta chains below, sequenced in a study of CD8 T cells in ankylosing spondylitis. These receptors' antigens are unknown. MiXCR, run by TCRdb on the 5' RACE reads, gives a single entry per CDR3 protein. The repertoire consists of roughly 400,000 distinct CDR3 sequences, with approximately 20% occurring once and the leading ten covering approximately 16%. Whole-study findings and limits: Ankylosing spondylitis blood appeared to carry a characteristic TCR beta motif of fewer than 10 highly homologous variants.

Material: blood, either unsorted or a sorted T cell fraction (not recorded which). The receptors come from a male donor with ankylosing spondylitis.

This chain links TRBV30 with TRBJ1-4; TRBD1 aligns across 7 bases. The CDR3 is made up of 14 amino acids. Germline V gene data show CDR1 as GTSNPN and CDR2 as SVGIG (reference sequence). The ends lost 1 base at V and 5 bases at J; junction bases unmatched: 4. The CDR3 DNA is TGTGCCTGGAGTGCGACAGGGAGAAATGAAAAACTGTTTTTT. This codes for CAWSATGRNEKLFF.

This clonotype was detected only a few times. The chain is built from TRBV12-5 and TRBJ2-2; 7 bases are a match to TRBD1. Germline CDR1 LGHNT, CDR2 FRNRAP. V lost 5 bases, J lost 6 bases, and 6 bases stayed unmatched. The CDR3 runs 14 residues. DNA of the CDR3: TGTGCTAGTGGTATCTCAGACAGGGCCGGGGAGCTGTTTTTT. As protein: CASGISDRAGELFF.

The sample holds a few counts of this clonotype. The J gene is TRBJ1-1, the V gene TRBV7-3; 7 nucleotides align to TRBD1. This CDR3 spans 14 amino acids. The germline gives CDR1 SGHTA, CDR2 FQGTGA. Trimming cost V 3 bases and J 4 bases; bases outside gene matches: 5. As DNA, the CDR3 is TGTGCCAGCAGCTTCCGAGGGGGCCCCACTGAAGCTTTCTTT. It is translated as CASSFRGGPTEAFF.

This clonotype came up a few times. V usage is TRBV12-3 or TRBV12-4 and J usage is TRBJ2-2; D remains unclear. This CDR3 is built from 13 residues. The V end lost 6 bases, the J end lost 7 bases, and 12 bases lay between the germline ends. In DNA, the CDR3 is TGTGCCAGCAGCCTGATGACCGGCGGGGAGCTGTTTTTT. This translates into CASSLMTGGELFF.

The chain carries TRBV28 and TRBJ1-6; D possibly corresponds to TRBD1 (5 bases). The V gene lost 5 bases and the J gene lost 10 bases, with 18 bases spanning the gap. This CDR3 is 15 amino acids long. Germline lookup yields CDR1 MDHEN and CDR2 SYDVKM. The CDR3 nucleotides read TGTGCCAGCAGTCGACGGGACGGGCGGAACTCACCCCTCCACTTT. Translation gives CASSRRDGRNSPLHF.

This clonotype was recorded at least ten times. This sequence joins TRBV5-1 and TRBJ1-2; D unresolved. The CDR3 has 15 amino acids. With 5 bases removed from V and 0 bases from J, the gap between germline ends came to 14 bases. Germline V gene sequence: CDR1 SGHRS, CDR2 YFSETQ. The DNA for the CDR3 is TGCGCCAGCAGGACTATGGACGTAGCTAACTATGGCTACACCTTC. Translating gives CASRTMDVANYGYTF.

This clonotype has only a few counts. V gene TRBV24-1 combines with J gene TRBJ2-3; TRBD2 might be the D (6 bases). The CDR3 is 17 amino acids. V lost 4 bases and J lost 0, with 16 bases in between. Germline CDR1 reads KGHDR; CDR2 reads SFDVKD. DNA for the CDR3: TGTGCCACCAGTGACCGGACGAGCGGGCCAAGCACAGATACGCAGTATTTT. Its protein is CATSDRTSGPSTDTQYF.

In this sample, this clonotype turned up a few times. The CDR3 DNA reads as TGTGCCAGCAGCTTAGGGGGACTAGCGGAGAGCACGCAGTATTTT. Encoded protein: CASSLGGLAESTQYF. The rearrangement joins TRBV11-3 to TRBJ2-3, with 11 nucleotides matching TRBD2. The CDR3 has 15 residues. The germline CDR1 and CDR2 sequences are SGHNT and YENEEA. J gave up 9 bases and V 1 base, and 6 bases lay outside the gene matches. The full variable domain, its missing parts supplied by reference TRBV11-3 and TRBJ2-3, is EAGVVQSPRYKIIEKKQPVAFWCNPISGHNTLYWYLQNLGQGPELLIRYENEEAVDDSQLPKDRFSAERLKGVDSTLKIQPAELGDSAVYLCASSLGGLAESTQYFGPGTRLTVL.

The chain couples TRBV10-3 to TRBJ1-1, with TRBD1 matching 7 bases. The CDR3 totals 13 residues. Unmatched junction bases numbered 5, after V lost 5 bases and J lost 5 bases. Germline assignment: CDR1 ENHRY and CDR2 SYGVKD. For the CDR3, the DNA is TGTGCCATCAGTATCGGACAGGAAACTGAAGCTTTCTTT. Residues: CAISIGQETEAFF.

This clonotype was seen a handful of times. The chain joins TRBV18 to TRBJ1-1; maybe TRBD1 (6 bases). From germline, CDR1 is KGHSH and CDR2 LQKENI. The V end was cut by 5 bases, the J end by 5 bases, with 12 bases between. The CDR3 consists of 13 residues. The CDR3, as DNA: TGTGCCAGCTCAGCGACAGGACAGACTGAAGCTTTCTTT. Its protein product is CASSATGQTEAFF.

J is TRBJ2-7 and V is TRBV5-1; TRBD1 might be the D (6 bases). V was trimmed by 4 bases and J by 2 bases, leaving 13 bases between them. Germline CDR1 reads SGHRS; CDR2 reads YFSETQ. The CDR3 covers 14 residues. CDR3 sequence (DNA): TGCGCCAGCAGCGTTGACGGACAGCCCTACGAGCAGTACTTC. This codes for CASSVDGQPYEQYF. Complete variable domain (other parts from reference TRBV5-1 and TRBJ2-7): KAGVTQTPRYLIKTRGQQVTLSCSPISGHRSVSWYQQTPGQGLQFLFEYFSETQRNKGNFPGRFSGRQFSNSRSEMNVSTLELGDSALYLCASSVDGQPYEQYFGPGTRLTVT.

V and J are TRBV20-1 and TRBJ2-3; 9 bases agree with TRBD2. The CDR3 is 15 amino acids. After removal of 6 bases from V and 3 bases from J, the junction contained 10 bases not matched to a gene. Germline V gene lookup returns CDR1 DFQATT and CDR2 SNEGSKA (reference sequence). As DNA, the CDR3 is TGCAGTGCCGCCGGGGCGGGAGGGCCTACAGATACGCAGTATTTT. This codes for CSAAGAGGPTDTQYF.

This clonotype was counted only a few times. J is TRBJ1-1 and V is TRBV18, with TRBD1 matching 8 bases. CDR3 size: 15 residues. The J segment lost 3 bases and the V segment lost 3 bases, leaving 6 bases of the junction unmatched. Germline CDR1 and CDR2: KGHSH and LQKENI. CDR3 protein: CASSPRTGRDTEAFF. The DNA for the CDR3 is TGTGCCAGCTCACCCCGGACAGGGAGGGACACTGAAGCTTTCTTT.

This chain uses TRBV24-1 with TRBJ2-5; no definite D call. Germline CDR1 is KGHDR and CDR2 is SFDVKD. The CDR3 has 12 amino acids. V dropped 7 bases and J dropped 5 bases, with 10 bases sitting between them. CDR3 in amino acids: CATSSPGETQYF. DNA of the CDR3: TGTGCCACCAGCTCCCCCGGCGAGACCCAGTACTTC.